This T cell receptor (beta chain) is from a study of human T cells and chemical hapten exposure. Documented time point: patch test 3, about 24 weeks after DPC sensitization. Specified treatment: therapeutic diphenylcyclopropenone sensitization with weekly scalp DPC. Unseparated into fractions, whole blood served as the source from which total RNA was extracted. A note on this clonotype: Its antigen is unidentified.

Study-level findings and limits: With alopecia, donors may have immune responses unlike healthy people's.

Unique molecular identifiers were attached to individual cDNA molecules during library preparation. TCRdb called the RACE reads again in MiXCR, with one record for every CDR3 protein. This sample has 150,000 to 200,000 distinct CDR3 sequences, with about a quarter found just once. The receptor was derived from a woman under 30 with alopecia areata. Some clones in this sample may be carry-over from other donors' samples. The material was whole blood, obtained in connection with sensitization to the hapten diphenylcyclopropenone (DPC).

The DNA of the CDR3 is TGCAGTGCTAGCGGGGGGGGGGGCGAGACCCAGTACTTC. It codes for CSASGGGGETQYF. The chain employs TRBV20-1 and TRBJ2-5; TRBD2 agrees at 8 bases. Germline V gene data show CDR1 as DFQATT and CDR2 as SNEGSKA (reference sequence). The CDR3 spans 13 residues. V lost 3 bases, J lost 5 bases, and 5 bases stayed unmatched.